This entry lists 9 T cell receptor beta chains sequenced from one sample in a study of Graves' ophthalmopathy and Graves' hyperthyroidism. Amplification of TCR beta CDR3 regions used RNA transcripts. An initial RT-PCR round employing HTBI primers preceded a second-round multiplex PCR. One entry per CDR3 protein results from TCRdb running MiXCR on the multiplex PCR reads. The sample has 650,000 to 900,000 distinct CDR3 sequences, 40% seen once. The sample consisted of peripheral blood. Source of these receptors: an adult man with Graves' ophthalmopathy.

The gene calls are TRBV10-3 and TRBJ1-3; D call uncertain. The CDR3 has 13 amino acids. Germline V gives CDR1 ENHRY, CDR2 SYGVKD. The V and J ends lost 6 bases and 7 bases respectively, with 13 bases between them. CDR3 residues: CAISLEGVNTIYF. For the CDR3, the DNA is TGTGCCATCAGCCTAGAGGGAGTGAACACCATATATTTT.

The chain carries TRBV7-2 and TRBJ1-1; D unresolved. From germline, CDR1 is SGHTA and CDR2 FQGNSA. This CDR3 contains 19 residues. V was shortened by 3 bases and J by 0 bases, with 23 bases between the two germline ends. The CDR3 DNA reads TGTGCCAGCAGCTTTTACCAAACTCTTGAGGGCCCAATGAACACTGAAGCTTTCTTT. Protein product: CASSFYQTLEGPMNTEAFF. The whole variable domain, remainder taken from reference TRBV7-2 and TRBJ1-1, is GAGVSQSPSNKVTEKGKDVELRCDPISGHTALYWYRQSLGQGLEFLIYFQGNSAPDKSGLPSDRFSAERTGGSVSTLTIQRTQQEDSAVYLCASSFYQTLEGPMNTEAFFGQGTRLTVV.

The V call is TRBV25-1, the J call TRBJ2-5; 12 bases agree with TRBD2. This CDR3 has 18 amino acids. Looked up from germline, CDR1 is MGHDK and CDR2 is SYGVNS. The trim removed 6 bases at V and 5 bases at J, leaving 16 bases unmatched. CDR3 bases: TGTGCCAGCAGCCCGGGCGGGTTTACTAGCGGGGGGCGGGAGACCCAGTACTTC. Translating gives CASSPGGFTSGGRETQYF.

The V and J genes are TRBV10-3 and TRBJ2-7; D is ambiguous. Trimming took off 4 bases at V and 2 bases at J, with 12 bases between the two ends. Germline CDR1 is ENHRY and CDR2 is SYGVKD. The CDR3 extends over 14 amino acids. In DNA, the CDR3 is TGTGCCATCAGTGTTGGTCAGGAAACCTACGAGCAGTACTTC. It yields the protein CAISVGQETYEQYF.

This clonotype was picked up many times. The V gene is TRBV7-9, the J gene TRBJ1-1; no clear D. Germline V gene sequence: CDR1 SEHNR, CDR2 FQNEAQ (reference sequence). The CDR3 totals 12 residues. Deletions cut 1 base from V and 4 bases from J, with 4 bases between. This CDR3 is CASSLESTEAFF. Here the CDR3 DNA reads TGTGCCAGCAGCTTAGAGAGCACTGAAGCTTTCTTT.

The chain couples TRBV7-9 to TRBJ2-1, with D perhaps TRBD2 (6 bases). The CDR3 is 13 amino acids. Trimming stripped 5 bases from V and 5 bases from J, with 10 bases between. From germline, CDR1 is SEHNR and CDR2 FQNEAQ (reference sequence). CDR3 residues: CASSPGTHNEQFF. CDR3 in DNA: TGTGCCAGCAGCCCCGGGACTCACAATGAGCAGTTCTTC.

This clonotype was found many times. J is TRBJ2-6 and V is TRBV20-1; D gene unclear. V lost 0 bases and J 0 bases, leaving 6 bases between the germline ends. The germline V gene has CDR1 DFQATT and CDR2 SNEGSKA (reference sequence). CDR3 length: 15 residues. The CDR3 DNA is TGCAGTGCTAGAGAGTACAGCTCTGGGGCCAACGTCCTGACTTTC. It yields the protein CSAREYSSGANVLTF.

This clonotype was counted at least ten times. The chain couples TRBV9 to TRBJ1-2; maybe TRBD1 (5 bases). V lost 0 bases to trimming and J lost 0 bases, with 9 bases between them. Germline V gene data show CDR1 as SGDLS and CDR2 as YYNGEE. There are 15 residues in the CDR3. CDR3 nucleotide sequence: TGTGCCAGCAGCGTAGTGGACACAGCTAACTATGGCTACACCTTC. Protein: CASSVVDTANYGYTF.

To note about this clonotype: A much bigger clone sits one base away, suggesting this may be a read error. The chain is built from TRBV5-1 and TRBJ1-2, with D tentatively TRBD1 (6 bases). The length of the CDR3 is 14 residues. CDR1 is SGHRS and CDR2 is YFSETQ in the germline V gene. The V end lost 5 bases, the J end lost 6 bases, and 17 bases lay between the germline ends. The CDR3 is CASSIQGGNDGYTF. CDR3 nucleotides: TGCGCCAGCAGTATACAGGGTGGAAACGATGGCTACACCTTC. The full variable domain, in which reference TRBV5-1 and TRBJ1-2 provide the parts outside the CDR3, is KAGVTQTPRYLIKTRGQQVTLSCSPISGHRSVSWYQQTPGQGLQFLFEYFSETQRNKGNFPGRFSGRQFSNSRSEMNVSTLELGDSALYLCASSIQGGNDGYTFGSGTRLTVV.